The rows below give T cell receptor beta chains drawn from one sample of a study of T cell repertoires in cytomegalovirus infection. These TCRs' antigens remain unknown. Via MiXCR, TCRdb re-called the reads, giving one row per CDR3 protein. The table lists approximately 500,000 distinct CDR3 sequences, roughly 34% of them singletons. Sequencing was performed on cultured PBMCs, taken from culture after CMV antigen stimulation. These receptors came from a human donor in good health (CMV status not recorded). Some clones in this sample may be carry-over from other donors' samples. Both conserved end residues are part of each CDR3.

V gene	J gene	CDR3 protein
TRBV4-1	TRBJ1-1	CASSQSGQANTEAFF
TRBV7-2	TRBJ2-7	CASSFRDSYYEQYF
TRBV10-3	TRBJ2-2	CATMGAVSTNTGELFF
TRBV5-1	TRBJ2-5	CASSSTGIGETQYF
TRBV14	TRBJ1-1	CASSQAGTTEAFF
TRBV27	TRBJ2-7	CASSARDRGAEQYF
TRBV13	TRBJ2-3	CASPDRADTQYF
TRBV9	TRBJ2-5	CASSDSGSLTQYF
TRBV5-1	TRBJ2-2	CASSLPLAGTGELFF
TRBV20-1	TRBJ2-2	CSARGTMNTGELFF
TRBV3-1	TRBJ2-1	CASSQGRLAYEQFF
TRBV12-3/TRBV12-4	TRBJ2-1	CASSPSGSGSNEQFF
TRBV12-3/TRBV12-4	TRBJ1-2	CASSLGAGEYNYGYTF
TRBV7-6	TRBJ2-5	CASSTGLWGQKLQETQYF
TRBV28	TRBJ2-1	CASSLRTPVSYNEQFF
TRBV7-3	TRBJ1-6	CASSKDSSYNSPLHF
TRBV7-4	TRBJ2-2	CASSLNLFPGELFF
TRBV20-1	TRBJ2-5	CSATGQLQETQYF
TRBV7-3	TRBJ2-1	CASSLNSGRDEQFF
TRBV27	TRBJ1-1	CASSSNPGIEAFF
TRBV5-1	TRBJ1-1	CASSLAGNLAEAFF
TRBV7-6	TRBJ2-5	CASSLGGGGETQYF
TRBV7-2	TRBJ1-3	CASSLAPTGGNTIYF
TRBV28	TRBJ1-5	CASSPHIGGGNQPQHF
TRBV11-2	TRBJ1-6	CASGSGASPLHF